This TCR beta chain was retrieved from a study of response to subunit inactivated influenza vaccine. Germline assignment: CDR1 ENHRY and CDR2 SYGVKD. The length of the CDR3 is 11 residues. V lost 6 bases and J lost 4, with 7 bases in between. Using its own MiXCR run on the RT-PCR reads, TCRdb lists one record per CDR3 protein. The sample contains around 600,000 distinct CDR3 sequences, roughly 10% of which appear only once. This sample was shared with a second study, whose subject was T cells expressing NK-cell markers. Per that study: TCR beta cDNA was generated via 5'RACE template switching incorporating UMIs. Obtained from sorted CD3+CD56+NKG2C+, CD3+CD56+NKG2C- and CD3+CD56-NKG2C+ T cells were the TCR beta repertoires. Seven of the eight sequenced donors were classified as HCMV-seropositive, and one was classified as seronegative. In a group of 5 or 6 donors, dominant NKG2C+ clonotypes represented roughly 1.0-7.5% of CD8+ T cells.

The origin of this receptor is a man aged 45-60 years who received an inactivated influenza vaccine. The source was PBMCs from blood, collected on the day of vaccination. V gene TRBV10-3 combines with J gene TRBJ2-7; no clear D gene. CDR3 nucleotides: TGTGCCATCAGGGAACAATACGAGCAGTACTTC. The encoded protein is CAIREQYEQYF.